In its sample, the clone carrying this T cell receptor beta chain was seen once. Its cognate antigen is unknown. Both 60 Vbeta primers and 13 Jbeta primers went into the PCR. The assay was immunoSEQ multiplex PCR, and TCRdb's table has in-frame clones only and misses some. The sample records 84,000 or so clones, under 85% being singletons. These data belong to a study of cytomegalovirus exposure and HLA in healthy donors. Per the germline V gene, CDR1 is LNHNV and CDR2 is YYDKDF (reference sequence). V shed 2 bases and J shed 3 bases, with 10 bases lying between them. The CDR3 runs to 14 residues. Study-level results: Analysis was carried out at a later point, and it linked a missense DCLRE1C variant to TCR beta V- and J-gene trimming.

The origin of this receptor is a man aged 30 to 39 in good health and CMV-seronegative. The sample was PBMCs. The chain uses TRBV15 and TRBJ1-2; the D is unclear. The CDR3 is CATSRPSGDYGYTF. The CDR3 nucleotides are TGTGCCACCAGCAGACCTTCCGGGGACTATGGCTACACCTTC.